The next 27 T cell receptor beta chains were all read from a single sample in a study of T cells after yellow fever vaccination. MiXCR was run by TCRdb on the 5' RACE reads, yielding one entry per CDR3 protein. The sample has 300,000 or so distinct CDR3 sequences, 10% to 15% seen once. Here the sequenced sample was CD4+ T cells sorted from PBMCs, taken 45 days after the yellow fever booster vaccination. These receptors came from a man younger than 45 who received the YFV17D yellow fever vaccine.

As for this clonotype: At one of its ends the junction is not consistent with the germline gene, which may arise from a read error. The chain has TRBV11-2 and TRBJ2-1, with D perhaps TRBD2 (5 bases). Per the germline V gene, CDR1 is SGHAT and CDR2 is FQNNGV. This CDR3 has 13 residues. The DNA for the CDR3 is TGTGCCAGCAACTTAAGCGGATACAATGAGCAGTTCTTC. It translates to CASNLSGYNEQFF.

This clonotype was counted a few times. CDR3 amino acids: CASSDPLAGGPYNEQFF. Here the CDR3 DNA reads TGCGCCAGCAGTGACCCCCTAGCGGGGGGCCCCTACAATGAGCAGTTCTTC. This sequence joins TRBV10-1 and TRBJ2-1; the match to TRBD2 covers 11 bases. CDR3 size: 17 residues. V lost 3 bases, J lost 2 bases, and 6 bases stayed unmatched. Germline-derived CDR1 and CDR2 are WNHNN and SYGVQD (reference sequence).

Only a few counts were recorded for this clonotype. This CDR3 reads CASSQQGLSSYNEQFF. The CDR3, as DNA: TGCGCCAGCAGCCAACAGGGGCTGAGCTCCTACAATGAGCAGTTCTTC. This chain uses TRBV5-1 with TRBJ2-1, with 7 bases matching TRBD1. This CDR3 has 16 residues. V was pared by 4 bases and J by 0 bases, with 7 bases of the junction left unmatched. CDR1 and CDR2 (germline): SGHRS, YFSETQ.

The chain joins TRBV20-1 to TRBJ2-7, with D perhaps TRBD2 (6 bases). The germline CDR1 and CDR2 sequences are DFQATT and SNEGSKA (reference sequence). The CDR3 consists of 13 residues. The CDR3 DNA reads TGCAGCCCCCTGGGCGGGACGTCCTACGAGCAGTACTTC. Its protein is CSPLGGTSYEQYF.

In its sample, this clonotype was seen a few times. The gene calls are TRBV20-1 and TRBJ2-2; D possibly corresponds to TRBD1 (6 bases). Germline V CDR1 and CDR2: DFQATT, SNEGSKA (reference sequence). This CDR3 is built from 14 residues. V gave up 2 bases and J gave up 7 bases, with 14 bases separating them. The CDR3 here is CSARSGTRGGELFF. Written as DNA, the CDR3 is TGCAGTGCTAGATCCGGGACACGGGGCGGGGAGCTGTTTTTT.

This clonotype was seen many times. The chain combines TRBV4-3 with TRBJ2-1, with TRBD2 matching over 10 bases. The V segment lost 4 bases and the J segment 7 bases; nucleotides outside the gene matches: 19. Germline V gene lookup returns CDR1 LGHNA and CDR2 YSLEER. CDR3 length: 19 residues. CDR3 residues: CASSPRGASRLAGINEQFF. DNA for the CDR3: TGCGCCAGCAGCCCAAGAGGGGCGTCTAGACTAGCGGGCATAAATGAGCAGTTCTTC.

This clonotype turned up a few times. The V call is TRBV10-3, the J call TRBJ2-3; D is possibly TRBD1 (5 bases). The CDR3 runs 14 residues. The germline V gene has CDR1 ENHRY and CDR2 SYGVKD. V was clipped by 0 bases and J by 6 bases, with 10 bases between them. CDR3 bases: TGTGCCATCAGTGAGTCGAATTCAGGGGATACGCAGTATTTT. It specifies CAISESNSGDTQYF.

The chain joins TRBV5-4 to TRBJ2-1; a possible D gene is TRBD1 (6 bases). Per the germline V gene, CDR1 is SGHNT and CDR2 is YYREEE (reference sequence). V dropped 0 bases and J dropped 2 bases, with 15 bases sitting between them. The CDR3 runs to 17 residues. The CDR3 loop reads CASSLGGPPQTYNEQFF. The CDR3 DNA is TGTGCCAGCAGCTTGGGGGGGCCCCCTCAAACCTACAATGAGCAGTTCTTC.

This sequence joins TRBV20-1 and TRBJ2-3; D is unclear. Trimming took off 0 bases at V and 2 bases at J, with 15 bases between the two ends. The CDR3 contains 16 residues. The germline V gene has CDR1 DFQATT and CDR2 SNEGSKA (reference sequence). The CDR3 region is CSARDSAFALTDTQYF. The CDR3 DNA sequence: TGCAGTGCTAGAGATTCCGCATTCGCGCTCACAGATACGCAGTATTTT.

The sample holds a few counts of this clonotype. The chain carries TRBV28 and TRBJ2-7, with unresolved D. This CDR3 contains 13 residues. V was pared by 3 bases and J by 7 bases, with 13 bases between. Germline lookup yields CDR1 MDHEN and CDR2 SYDVKM. CDR3 DNA sequence: TGTGCCAGCAGTTTCCCCCCCCTAGGGGAGCAGTACTTC. Translating it yields CASSFPPLGEQYF.

The chain couples TRBV30 to TRBJ2-1, with 7 bases identical to TRBD2. Unmatched junction bases numbered 4, after V lost 0 bases and J lost 5 bases. The CDR3 extends over 14 amino acids. CDR1 is GTSNPN and CDR2 is SVGIG in the germline V gene (reference sequence). CDR3 protein: CAWSVGGRDNEQFF. CDR3 sequence (DNA): TGTGCCTGGAGTGTTGGCGGGAGAGACAATGAGCAGTTCTTC.

Written as DNA, the CDR3 is TGCGCCAGCAGCCAAGGGTACTGGGCGGGAGGATACGAGCAGTACTTC. This encodes CASSQGYWAGGYEQYF. The chain combines TRBV4-3 with TRBJ2-7, with 8 positions matching TRBD2. Germline loops: CDR1 LGHNA, CDR2 YSLEER. This CDR3 contains 16 residues. V was clipped by 1 base and J by 4 bases; unmatched bases: 9.

The chain couples TRBV20-1 to TRBJ2-1, with TRBD1 identical over 9 bases. This CDR3 contains 15 residues. J lost 2 bases, V lost 5 bases, and 7 bases had no gene match. Germline lookup yields CDR1 DFQATT and CDR2 SNEGSKA (reference sequence). CDR3 sequence reads: CSARGTGRAYNEQFF. In nucleotides, the CDR3 is TGCAGTGCTCGGGGGACAGGGAGGGCCTACAATGAGCAGTTCTTC.

This clonotype was counted only a few times. The rearrangement joins TRBV3-1 to TRBJ1-6; 7 bases are shared with TRBD1. The CDR3 extends over 16 amino acids. V shed 0 bases and J 9 bases; nucleotides not matched to a gene: 8. Per germline, CDR1 LGHDT and CDR2 YNNKEL (reference sequence). The CDR3 spells CASSQDRGLGGSPLHF. The CDR3 DNA reads TGTGCCAGCAGCCAAGATAGGGGGCTCGGAGGTTCACCCCTCCACTTT.

This chain connects TRBV10-3 to TRBJ1-1; TRBD1 is a possible D gene (5 bases). This CDR3 region has 15 residues. Per the germline V gene, CDR1 is ENHRY and CDR2 is SYGVKD. With 1 base removed from V and 1 base from J, the gap between germline ends came to 10 bases. CDR3 DNA sequence: TGTGCCATCAGTGAGTTAGGACAACCGAACACTGAAGCTTTCTTT. This codes for CAISELGQPNTEAFF.

The CDR3 is CASSIVDSPLHF. The CDR3 DNA reads TGTGCCAGTAGTATTGTGGACTCACCCCTCCACTTT. The chain combines TRBV19 with TRBJ1-6; D remains ambiguous. This CDR3 is built from 12 residues. Trimming pared 3 bases from V and 10 bases from J, leaving 7 bases between. Germline V CDR1 and CDR2: LNHDA, SQIVND (reference sequence).

The rearrangement links TRBV20-1 to TRBJ2-7; weak D call: TRBD1 (5 bases). Between the trimmed V and J ends, which lost 6 bases and 2 bases, there was a span of 14 bases. Germline CDR1 DFQATT, CDR2 SNEGSKA (reference sequence). The CDR3 consists of 13 residues. The CDR3 bases are TGCAGTGCCCGGACCAAGGGGACCTACGAGCAGTACTTC. It specifies CSARTKGTYEQYF.

This chain joins TRBV20-1 and TRBJ1-5; no reliable D call. The CDR3 extends over 13 amino acids. The V end lost 3 bases, the J end lost 6 bases, and 12 bases lay between the germline ends. Per germline, CDR1 DFQATT and CDR2 SNEGSKA (reference sequence). The CDR3 sequence is CSASPQELQPQHF. The DNA for the CDR3 is TGCAGTGCTAGCCCTCAGGAACTTCAGCCCCAGCATTTT.

This clonotype has just a few counts. The CDR3 nucleotides read TGTGCCAGCAGTTTGGGCAGGGTGGGGAACATTCAGTACTTC. Amino acid sequence: CASSLGRVGNIQYF. The chain recombines TRBV27 with TRBJ2-4; tentatively, D is TRBD1 (5 bases). The germline V gene has CDR1 MNHEY and CDR2 SMNVEV (reference sequence). This CDR3 has 14 residues. Trimming pared 3 bases from V and 7 bases from J, leaving 13 bases between.

This clonotype was seen a few times. The chain recombines TRBV4-3 with TRBJ1-5; 7 positions agree with TRBD1. Germline V CDR1 and CDR2: LGHNA, YSLEER. The CDR3 contains 16 residues. Losses at the gene ends were 1 base for V and 2 bases for J; bases not matched to a gene: 5. The CDR3 nucleotides are TGCGCCAGCAGCCAAGTTTACAGGGGAGGCAATCAGCCCCAGCATTTT. It yields the protein CASSQVYRGGNQPQHF.

The chain combines TRBV6-5 with TRBJ1-5; 10 bases align to TRBD1. Per germline, CDR1 MNHEY and CDR2 SVGAGI. V shed 6 bases and J 3 bases; nucleotides not matched to a gene: 8. This CDR3 comprises 16 residues. CDR3 sequence reads: CASRPSGTGDNQPQHF. DNA for the CDR3: TGTGCCAGCAGGCCCAGCGGGACAGGGGACAATCAGCCCCAGCATTTT.

The V call is TRBV7-8, the J call TRBJ2-5; 14 bases map to TRBD2. CDR1 and CDR2 (germline): SGHVS, FQNEAQ. V shed 7 bases and J 3 bases; nucleotides not matched to a gene: 10. The CDR3 consists of 17 residues. The chain's CDR3 is CASNIPRTSGGKETQYF. In DNA form, the CDR3 reads TGTGCCAGCAACATACCTCGGACTAGCGGGGGGAAAGAGACCCAGTACTTC.

The rearrangement uses TRBV6-4 and TRBJ2-7, with 9 nucleotides matching TRBD1. The length of the CDR3 is 18 residues. With 3 bases clipped from V and 0 bases from J, the junction kept 12 bases outside the gene matches. Germline CDR1 reads MRHNA; CDR2 reads SNTAGT. DNA of the CDR3: TGTGCCAGCAGTGATTGGGACAGGGTTACCAGAAGCTCCTACGAGCAGTACTTC. Translation: CASSDWDRVTRSSYEQYF.

This chain joins TRBV20-1 and TRBJ2-3; D is ambiguous. The CDR3 length is 13 residues. Germline CDR1 reads DFQATT; CDR2 reads SNEGSKA (reference sequence). V lost 3 bases and J 1 base, leaving 8 bases between the germline ends. CDR3 coding DNA: TGCAGTGCTAGCCCTGGGGGCACAGATACGCAGTATTTT. Translating gives CSASPGGTDTQYF.

The chain joins TRBV25-1 to TRBJ2-2, with TRBD1 matching over 7 bases. Trimming at V came to 4 bases and at J to 6 bases, leaving 8 bases not matched to a gene. The CDR3 has 15 residues. CDR1 and CDR2 (germline): MGHDK, SYGVNS. CDR3 coding DNA: TGTGCCAGCAGTGCACAGGGGTTTTCCCCCGGGGAGCTGTTTTTT. Translated, it gives CASSAQGFSPGELFF.

Only a few counts were recorded for this clonotype. The J gene is TRBJ2-2, the V gene TRBV18, with 7 positions matching TRBD1. Trimming cost V 2 bases and J 5 bases; bases outside gene matches: 5. CDR3 length: 15 amino acids. CDR1 and CDR2 from the germline V gene are KGHSH and LQKENI. The CDR3 spells CASSPSKGATGELFF. The CDR3 bases are TGTGCCAGCTCACCATCCAAGGGGGCAACCGGGGAGCTGTTTTTT.

This clonotype was picked up one time. The chain has TRBV5-4 and TRBJ2-3; D gene uncertain. The CDR3 has 14 residues. CDR1 is SGHNT, CDR2 YYREEE, per germline (reference sequence). Trimming took off 0 bases at V and 3 bases at J, with 8 bases between the two ends. Here the CDR3 reads CASSLDPETDTQYF. The CDR3 DNA follows: TGTGCCAGCAGCTTGGATCCTGAAACAGATACGCAGTATTTT.